This T cell receptor (beta chain) was recorded in a study of T cell changes during pregnancy in multiple sclerosis. Trimming took off 4 bases at V and 3 bases at J, with 6 bases between the two ends. The CDR3 has 12 amino acids. CDR1 is SNHLY, CDR2 FYNNEI, per germline. TCRdb's table, derived via immunoSEQ multiplex PCR, lists solely in-frame clones and lacks some. The data show 90,000 or so clones, 92% seen once. The TCR originated in a female donor with multiple sclerosis, enrolled in a pregnancy study. V gene TRBV2 combines with J gene TRBJ1-1, with D hard to call. The sequencing used peripheral blood, collected in the first trimester of pregnancy. The CDR3 region is CASSGPYTEAFF. CDR3 DNA: TGTGCCAGCAGTGGGCCGTACACTGAAGCTTTCTTT. The complete variable domain, with remaining parts taken from reference TRBV2 and TRBJ1-1, reads EPEVTQTPSHQVTQMGQEVILRCVPISNHLYFYWYRQILGQKVEFLVSFYNNEISEKSEIFDDQFSVERPDGSNFTLKIRSTKLEDSAMYFCASSGPYTEAFFGQGTRLTVV.